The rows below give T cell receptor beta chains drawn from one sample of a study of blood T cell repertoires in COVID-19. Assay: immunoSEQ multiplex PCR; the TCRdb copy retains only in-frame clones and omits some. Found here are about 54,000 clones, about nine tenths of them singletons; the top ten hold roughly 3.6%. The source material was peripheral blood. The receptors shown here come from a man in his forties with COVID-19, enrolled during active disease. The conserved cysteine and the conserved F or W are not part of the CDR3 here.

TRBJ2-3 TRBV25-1 ASRLGGEAKDTQY
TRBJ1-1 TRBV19 ASSTQGRTEAF
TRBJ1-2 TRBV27 ASSLSEPGDGYT
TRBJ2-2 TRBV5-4 ASSLPRLAGAGGELF
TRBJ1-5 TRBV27 ASSLDPTGQPQH
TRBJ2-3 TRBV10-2 ASSAIPGLAGSSTDTQY
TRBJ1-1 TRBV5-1 ASSLRQGAGNTEAF
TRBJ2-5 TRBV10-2 ASSEAGGMPQETQY
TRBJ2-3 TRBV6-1 ASSDRGGEGTQY
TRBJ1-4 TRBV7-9 ASSPSGGKLF
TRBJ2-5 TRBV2 ASSEIVETQY
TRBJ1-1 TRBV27 ASVSGGAGTEAF
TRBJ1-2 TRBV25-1 ASSESGESFYGYT
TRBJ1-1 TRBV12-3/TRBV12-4 ASSRGANTEAF
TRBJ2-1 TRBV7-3 ASSPALAGIGEQF
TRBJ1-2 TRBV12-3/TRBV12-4 ASSFDRNYGYT
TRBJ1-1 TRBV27 ASSFLRTNTEAF
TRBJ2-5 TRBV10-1 ASRTRQIRQCDQETQY
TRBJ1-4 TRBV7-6 ASSLGATNEKLF
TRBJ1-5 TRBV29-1 SVEDADNQPQH
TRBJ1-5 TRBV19 ASSGVRGGNQPQH
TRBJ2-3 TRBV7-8 ASSFIAGGPSDTQY
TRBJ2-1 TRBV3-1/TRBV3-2 ASSHRNEQF
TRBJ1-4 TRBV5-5 ASSLGGGREKLF
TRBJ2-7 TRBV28 ASSSTQGGKFYEQY
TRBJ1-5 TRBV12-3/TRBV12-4 ASSDRANQPQH
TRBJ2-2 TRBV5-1 ASSFSVTGELF
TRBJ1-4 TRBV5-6 ASSLGGIRLVTNEKLF
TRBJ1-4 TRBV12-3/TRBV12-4 ASSPRTRGKVF
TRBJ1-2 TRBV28 ASSSGAGYGYT
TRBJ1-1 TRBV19 ASKGEGTEAF
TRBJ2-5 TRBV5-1 ASSGVGGVAETQY
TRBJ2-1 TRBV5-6 ASSFSPGLAGEQF
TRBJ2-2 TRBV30 AWSGPNTGELF
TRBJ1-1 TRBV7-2 ASSLAVQGGAF
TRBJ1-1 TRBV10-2 ASKRGRTEAF
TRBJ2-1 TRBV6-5 ASLGLAFLYNEQF
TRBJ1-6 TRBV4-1 ASSQETGSPLH
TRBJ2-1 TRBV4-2 ASSQGLAGAEEQF
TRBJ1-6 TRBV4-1 ASSQDRVETYNSPLH
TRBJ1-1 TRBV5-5 ASSLTQGITEAF
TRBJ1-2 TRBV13 ASSHTAGGNYGYT
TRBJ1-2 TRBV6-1 ASSVSQGAVFNYGYT
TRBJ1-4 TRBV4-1 ASSQDTNSNEKLF
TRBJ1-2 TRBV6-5 ASSYSTGRYGYT